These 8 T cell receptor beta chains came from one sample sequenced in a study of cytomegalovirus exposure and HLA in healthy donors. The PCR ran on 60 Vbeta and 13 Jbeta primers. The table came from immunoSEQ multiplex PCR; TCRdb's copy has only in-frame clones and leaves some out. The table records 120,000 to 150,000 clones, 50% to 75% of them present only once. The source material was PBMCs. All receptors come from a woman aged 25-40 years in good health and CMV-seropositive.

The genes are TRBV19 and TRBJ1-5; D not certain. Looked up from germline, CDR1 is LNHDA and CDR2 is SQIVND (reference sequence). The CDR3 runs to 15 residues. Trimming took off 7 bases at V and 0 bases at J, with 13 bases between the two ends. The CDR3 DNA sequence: TGTGCCAGTAATTCCTACTCGTATAGCAATCAGCCCCAGCATTTT. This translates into CASNSYSYSNQPQHF.

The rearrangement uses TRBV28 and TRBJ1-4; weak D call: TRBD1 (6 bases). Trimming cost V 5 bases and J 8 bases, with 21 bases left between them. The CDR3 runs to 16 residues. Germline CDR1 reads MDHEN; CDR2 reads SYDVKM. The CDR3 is CASSTNRDRAEEKLFF. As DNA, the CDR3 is TGTGCCAGCAGTACAAACAGGGATCGGGCAGAAGAAAAACTGTTTTTT.

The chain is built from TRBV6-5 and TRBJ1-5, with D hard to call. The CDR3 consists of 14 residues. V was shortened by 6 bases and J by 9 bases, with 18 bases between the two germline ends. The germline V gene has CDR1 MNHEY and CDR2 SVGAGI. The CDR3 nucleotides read TGTGCCAGCAGGCCGGACGCCGGGGTTTCGCCCCAGCATTTT. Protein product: CASRPDAGVSPQHF.

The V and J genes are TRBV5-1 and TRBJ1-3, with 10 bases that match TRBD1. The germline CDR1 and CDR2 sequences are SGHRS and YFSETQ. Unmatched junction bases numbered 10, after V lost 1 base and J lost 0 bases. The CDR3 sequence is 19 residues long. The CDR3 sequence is CASSLTGTGVSSSGNTIYF. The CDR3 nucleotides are TGCGCCAGCAGCTTGACCGGGACAGGGGTCTCGAGCTCTGGAAACACCATATATTTT.

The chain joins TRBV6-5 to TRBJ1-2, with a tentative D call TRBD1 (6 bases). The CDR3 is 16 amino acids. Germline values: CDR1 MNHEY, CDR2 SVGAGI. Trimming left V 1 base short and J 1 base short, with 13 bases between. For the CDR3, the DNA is TGTGCCAGCAGTTACTTAACCCTACAGGGTAACTATGGCTACACCTTC. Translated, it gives CASSYLTLQGNYGYTF.

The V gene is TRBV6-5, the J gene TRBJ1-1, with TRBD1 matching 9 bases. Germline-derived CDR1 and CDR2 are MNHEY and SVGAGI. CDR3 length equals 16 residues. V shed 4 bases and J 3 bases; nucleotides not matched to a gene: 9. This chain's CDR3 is CASSSPDRGGDTEAFF. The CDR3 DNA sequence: TGTGCCAGCAGTTCCCCTGACAGGGGGGGTGACACTGAAGCTTTCTTT.

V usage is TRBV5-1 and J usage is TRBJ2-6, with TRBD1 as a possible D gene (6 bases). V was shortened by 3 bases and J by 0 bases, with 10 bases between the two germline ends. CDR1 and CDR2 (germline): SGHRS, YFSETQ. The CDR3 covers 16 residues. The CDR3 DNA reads TGCGCCAGCAGCTCCGGACAGACCTCTGGGGCCAACGTCCTGACTTTC. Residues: CASSSGQTSGANVLTF.

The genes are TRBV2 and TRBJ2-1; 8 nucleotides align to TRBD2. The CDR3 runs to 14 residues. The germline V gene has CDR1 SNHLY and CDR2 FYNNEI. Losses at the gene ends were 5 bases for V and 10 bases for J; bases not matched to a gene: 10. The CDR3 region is CASSLGLAGLEQFF. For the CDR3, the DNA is TGTGCCAGCAGTCTCGGGCTAGCGGGTTTGGAGCAGTTCTTC. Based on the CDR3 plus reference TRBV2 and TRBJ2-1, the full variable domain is EPEVTQTPSHQVTQMGQEVILRCVPISNHLYFYWYRQILGQKVEFLVSFYNNEISEKSEIFDDQFSVERPDGSNFTLKIRSTKLEDSAMYFCASSLGLAGLEQFFGPGTRLTVL.